These 24 T cell receptor beta chains came from one sample sequenced in a study of blood T cell repertoires in COVID-19 (dated by TCRdb to the early 2020s). The method was the immunoSEQ multiplex PCR assay. TCRdb took this table from immuneACCESS and kept in-frame rearrangements with V and J called. Such tables lack part of the clones; where checked against another copy, unresolved V genes explain under half of the gap, and the rest is unexplained. This sample is represented by 150,000 to 200,000 clones; approximately 78% of them were singletons. The ten largest account for approximately 11% of the sample. Sequencing used peripheral blood. These receptors came from a human donor in a cohort sampled during active COVID-19.

The chain has TRBV4-3 and TRBJ2-1; 11 positions match TRBD2. The CDR3 is 17 amino acids. Germline values: CDR1 LGHNA, CDR2 YSLEER. The V segment lost 0 bases and the J segment 7 bases; nucleotides outside the gene matches: 8. CDR3: CASSQDTGTSGRNEQFF. In DNA, the CDR3 is TGCGCCAGCAGCCAAGATACGGGCACTAGCGGGAGAAATGAGCAGTTCTTC.

The rearrangement joins TRBV18 to TRBJ1-6, with a possible D match to TRBD1 (5 bases). Germline V gene data show CDR1 as KGHSH and CDR2 as LQKENI. The CDR3 length is 15 residues. The V end was cut by 3 bases, the J end by 5 bases, with 11 bases between. DNA of the CDR3: TGTGCCAGCTCACCGGCCCCAGGGAATAATTCACCCCTCCACTTT. Amino acid sequence: CASSPAPGNNSPLHF. Complete variable domain (other parts from reference TRBV18 and TRBJ1-6): NAGVMQNPRHLVRRRGQEARLRCSPMKGHSHVYWYRQLPEEGLKFMVYLQKENIIDESGMPKERFSAEFPKEGPSILRIQQVVRGDSAAYFCASSPAPGNNSPLHFGNGTRLTVT.

The rearrangement joins TRBV7-6 to TRBJ1-3; tentative D call: TRBD1 (6 bases). CDR1 is SGHVS and CDR2 is FNYEAQ in the germline V gene. The CDR3 length is 19 residues. The V and J ends lost 0 bases and 1 base respectively, with 19 bases between them. CDR3 sequence reads: CASSLADRPGSGSGNTIYF. DNA of the CDR3: TGTGCCAGCAGCTTAGCGGACAGACCCGGGTCCGGGTCTGGAAACACCATATATTTT.

The chain recombines TRBV7-2 with TRBJ2-6; D remains ambiguous. V dropped 2 bases and J dropped 3 bases, with 8 bases sitting between them. CDR3 length equals 15 residues. Germline lookup yields CDR1 SGHTA and CDR2 FQGNSA. The CDR3 region has the DNA TGTGCCAGCAGCTTAAAGCTAGTTGGGGCCAACGTCCTGACTTTC. Translated: CASSLKLVGANVLTF. The full variable domain, completed using reference TRBV7-2 and TRBJ2-6, is GAGVSQSPSNKVTEKGKDVELRCDPISGHTALYWYRQSLGQGLEFLIYFQGNSAPDKSGLPSDRFSAERTGGSVSTLTIQRTQQEDSAVYLCASSLKLVGANVLTFGAGSRLTVL.

The V and J genes are TRBV30 and TRBJ1-2; TRBD1 might be the D (5 bases). Between the trimmed V and J ends, which lost 1 base and 8 bases, there was a span of 17 bases. Germline CDR1 reads GTSNPN; CDR2 reads SVGIG (reference sequence). This CDR3 comprises 14 residues. The CDR3 DNA sequence: TGTGCCTGGAGTGGCGACCGGCAGGGCGGCGGCTACACCTTC. This sequence encodes CAWSGDRQGGGYTF.

This clone has only one observation. The chain is built from TRBV29-1 and TRBJ2-7, with a tentative D call TRBD2 (6 bases). The germline V gene has CDR1 SQVTM and CDR2 ANQGSEA. This CDR3 contains 12 residues. Trimming took 3 bases from V and 5 from J, leaving 11 bases between them. The CDR3 here is CSVESGGNEQYF. Written as DNA, the CDR3 is TGCAGCGTTGAGTCGGGCGGGAACGAGCAGTACTTC.

V gene TRBV12-5 combines with J gene TRBJ1-1, with 9 bases lining up with TRBD1. CDR3 length: 16 residues. CDR1 is LGHNT and CDR2 is FRNRAP in the germline V gene. Unmatched junction bases numbered 7, after V lost 1 base and J lost 4 bases. As DNA, the CDR3 is TGTGCTAGTGGTTTGGGGAGGACAGGGGATCGCACTGAAGCTTTCTTT. Translating it yields CASGLGRTGDRTEAFF.

This clone was detected only once. This chain links TRBV30 with TRBJ1-1; D uncertain. CDR1 GTSNPN and CDR2 SVGIG come from the germline V gene (reference sequence). V was clipped by 3 bases and J by 3 bases, with 8 bases between them. The CDR3 is made up of 12 amino acids. The DNA of the CDR3 is TGTGCCTGGAGCGTCGGGGACACTGAAGCTTTCTTT. Amino acids: CAWSVGDTEAFF.

The sample holds many counts of this clone. The V and J genes are TRBV19 and TRBJ2-6; weak D call: TRBD1 (5 bases). Germline V gene lookup returns CDR1 LNHDA and CDR2 SQIVND (reference sequence). CDR3 length equals 17 residues. Trimming stripped 7 bases from V and 1 base from J, with 17 bases between. The CDR3 coding sequence is TGTGCCAGTAACTTTAGGCCAAGGGGATCTGGGGCCAACGTCCTGACTTTC. This sequence encodes CASNFRPRGSGANVLTF. The full variable domain, with the rest looked up from reference TRBV19 and TRBJ2-6, is DGGITQSPKYLFRKEGQNVTLSCEQNLNHDAMYWYRQDPGQGLRLIYYSQIVNDFQKGDIAEGYSVSREKKESFPLTVTSAQKNPTAFYLCASNFRPRGSGANVLTFGAGSRLTVL.

The rearrangement links TRBV2 to TRBJ2-2; TRBD1 matches 10 bases. Germline CDR1 and CDR2: SNHLY and FYNNEI. The CDR3 totals 18 residues. The J segment lost 0 bases and the V segment lost 3 bases, leaving 7 bases of the junction unmatched. CDR3 coding DNA: TGTGCCAGCAGTGATCGACAGGGGGCCTCAACGAACACCGGGGAGCTGTTTTTT. Translation: CASSDRQGASTNTGELFF.

A few counts support this clone. This rearrangement joins TRBV5-4 to TRBJ1-6; no clear D. The CDR3 has 14 residues. Trimming took 3 bases from V and 8 from J, leaving 12 bases between them. Germline V gene sequence: CDR1 SGHNT, CDR2 YYREEE (reference sequence). For the CDR3, the DNA is TGTGCCAGCAGCTCCCCTATGGAGGATTCACCCCTCCACTTT. This encodes CASSSPMEDSPLHF.

As regards this clone: The sample has other DNA sequences that encode this CDR3 too. This sequence joins TRBV10-1 and TRBJ2-1; D remains ambiguous. Germline CDR1 WNHNN, CDR2 SYGVQD (reference sequence). There are 12 residues in the CDR3. V was shortened by 0 bases and J by 10 bases, with 7 bases between the two germline ends. CDR3 nucleotide sequence: TGCGCCAGCAGTGAGTCGGGCAGAGAGCAGTTCTTC. Encoded protein: CASSESGREQFF.

V gene TRBV7-2 combines with J gene TRBJ1-2; TRBD1 aligns across 7 bases. The V and J ends lost 5 bases and 5 bases, in that order; junction bases with no gene match: 5. Germline V gene data show CDR1 as SGHTA and CDR2 as FQGNSA. The CDR3 is 13 amino acids. The CDR3 spells CASSQGQSYGYTF. The CDR3 DNA is TGTGCCAGCAGCCAGGGACAGAGTTATGGCTACACCTTC.

The CDR3: CASSGFGTVNYGYTF. CDR3 DNA sequence: TGTGCCAGCAGCGGGTTCGGGACAGTTAACTATGGCTACACCTTC. The chain is built from TRBV9 and TRBJ1-2; 7 bases fit TRBD1. V trimming: 3 bases; J trimming: 1 base; junction bases outside the gene matches: 6. CDR3 length: 15 amino acids. Germline V gene sequence: CDR1 SGDLS, CDR2 YYNGEE.

V is TRBV19 and J is TRBJ1-2, with 7 bases aligning to TRBD1. Germline V lookup: CDR1 LNHDA, CDR2 SQIVND (reference sequence). V was clipped by 6 bases and J by 4 bases; unmatched bases: 5. This CDR3 comprises 13 residues. CDR3 in amino acids: CASSRGQSYGYTF. The CDR3 DNA reads TGTGCCAGTAGCAGGGGACAGAGCTATGGCTACACCTTC. The complete variable domain, with remaining parts taken from reference TRBV19 and TRBJ1-2, reads DGGITQSPKYLFRKEGQNVTLSCEQNLNHDAMYWYRQDPGQGLRLIYYSQIVNDFQKGDIAEGYSVSREKKESFPLTVTSAQKNPTAFYLCASSRGQSYGYTFGSGTRLTVV.

The rearrangement uses TRBV7-2 and TRBJ1-1; a possible D gene is TRBD1 (5 bases). Trimming cost V 4 bases and J 5 bases, with 14 bases left between them. CDR3 size: 14 residues. Germline-derived CDR1 and CDR2 are SGHTA and FQGNSA. DNA for the CDR3: TGTGCCAGCAGCTCGTCCGGGGGTACGACTGAAGCTTTCTTT. Translation gives CASSSSGGTTEAFF.

The chain recombines TRBV7-2 with TRBJ1-4, with D maybe TRBD1 (5 bases). CDR3 length equals 13 residues. The ends were cut back, 1 base at V and 7 bases at J, with 7 bases in the middle. Per germline, CDR1 SGHTA and CDR2 FQGNSA. CDR3 nucleotides: TGTGCCAGCAGCTTAGTAGGGGCTGAAAAACTGTTTTTT. Translation: CASSLVGAEKLFF. Based on the CDR3 plus reference TRBV7-2 and TRBJ1-4, the full variable domain is GAGVSQSPSNKVTEKGKDVELRCDPISGHTALYWYRQSLGQGLEFLIYFQGNSAPDKSGLPSDRFSAERTGGSVSTLTIQRTQQEDSAVYLCASSLVGAEKLFFGSGTQLSVL.

The chain carries TRBV7-9 and TRBJ1-2, with TRBD1 identical over 9 bases. Germline V lookup: CDR1 SEHNR, CDR2 FQNEAQ (reference sequence). V dropped 6 bases and J dropped 0; count of bases not matched to a gene: 5. The CDR3 loop spans 15 amino acids. The CDR3 sequence: CASRPGDRANYGYTF. The CDR3 DNA reads TGTGCCAGCAGACCTGGGGACAGGGCTAACTATGGCTACACCTTC. Full variable domain (outside the CDR3, taken from reference TRBV7-9 and TRBJ1-2): DTGVSQNPRHKITKRGQNVTFRCDPISEHNRLYWYRQTLGQGPEFLTYFQNEAQLEKSRLLSDRFSAERPKGSFSTLEIQRTEQGDSAMYLCASRPGDRANYGYTFGSGTRLTVV.

The rearrangement uses TRBV27 and TRBJ1-1, with TRBD1 as a possible D gene (5 bases). The germline V gene has CDR1 MNHEY and CDR2 SMNVEV (reference sequence). CDR3 size: 16 residues. V gave up 4 bases and J gave up 1 base, with 16 bases separating them. The CDR3 loop reads CASSSPGRWTNTEAFF. The DNA for the CDR3 is TGTGCCAGCAGTTCCCCAGGGCGTTGGACGAACACTGAAGCTTTCTTT.

The genes are TRBV9 and TRBJ2-4; 12 positions match TRBD2. Per the germline V gene, CDR1 is SGDLS and CDR2 is YYNGEE. The CDR3 runs to 18 residues. Losses at the gene ends were 0 bases for V and 2 bases for J; bases not matched to a gene: 6. CDR3 sequence reads: CASSVASGRAESKNIQYF. As DNA, the CDR3 is TGTGCCAGCAGCGTAGCTAGCGGGAGGGCCGAGTCCAAAAACATTCAGTACTTC.

This chain connects TRBV30 to TRBJ1-5; D is undetermined. The CDR3 consists of 13 residues. Germline lookup yields CDR1 GTSNPN and CDR2 SVGIG (reference sequence). V gave up 5 bases and J gave up 3 bases, with 11 bases separating them. CDR3 residues: CAWGAGINQPQHF. CDR3 bases: TGTGCCTGGGGAGCAGGCATCAATCAGCCCCAGCATTTT.

V is TRBV5-6 and J is TRBJ2-1, with TRBD2 matching over 10 bases. The CDR3 is made up of 17 amino acids. CDR1 and CDR2 (germline): SGHDT, YYEEEE. J gave up 4 bases and V 4 bases, and 11 bases lay outside the gene matches. Here the CDR3 reads CASSRNSGTSVYNEQFF. The CDR3 DNA is TGTGCCAGCAGCAGGAACAGCGGGACTAGCGTTTACAATGAGCAGTTCTTC.

The chain has TRBV18 and TRBJ1-1, with D maybe TRBD1 (5 bases). With 5 bases removed from V and 0 bases from J, the gap between germline ends came to 13 bases. In germline, CDR1 is KGHSH, CDR2 LQKENI. The CDR3 sequence is 15 residues long. The CDR3 DNA sequence: TGTGCCAGCTCAGCGGGGCATTTTATGAACACTGAAGCTTTCTTT. Protein: CASSAGHFMNTEAFF.

The V and J genes are TRBV7-2 and TRBJ2-3, with TRBD2 matching 8 bases. Losses at the gene ends were 6 bases for V and 6 bases for J; bases not matched to a gene: 5. The CDR3 loop spans 13 amino acids. Germline values: CDR1 SGHTA, CDR2 FQGNSA. The CDR3 here is CASSASGWDTQYF. The CDR3 region has the DNA TGTGCCAGCAGTGCTAGCGGGTGGGATACGCAGTATTTT.